This T cell receptor beta chain was found in a study of technical replicates of blood from a few donors. Germline lookup yields CDR1 SQVTM and CDR2 ANQGSEA. The V end lost 0 bases, the J end lost 0 bases, and 9 bases lay between the germline ends. This CDR3 comprises 16 residues. Libraries were prepared by immunoSEQ multiplex PCR; TCRdb keeps only in-frame clonotypes and omits some of them. Of about 79,000 clones in the sample, 85% to 95% are singletons; the top ten hold roughly 0.26%. The TCR was taken from a human donor in good health. The sequencing input was T cells isolated from PBMCs. The genes are TRBV29-1 and TRBJ2-6, with D uncertain. The CDR3 DNA reads TGCAGCGTTGAAGACCCCCTGGCCTCTGGGGCCAACGTCCTGACTTTC. Its protein is CSVEDPLASGANVLTF.